The 30 T cell receptor beta chains below come from one sample, sequenced in a study of T cells in Graves' hyperthyroidism and ophthalmopathy. Researchers took RNA transcripts and amplified the TCR beta CDR3 regions from them. HTBI primers were used for first-round RT-PCR of the TCR CDR3. TCRdb recomputed calls from the multiplex PCR reads with MiXCR, one row per CDR3 protein. The sample lists about 840,000 distinct CDR3 sequences; roughly 40% were seen once. Sample: blood. The receptors originated from a man aged 18 to 30 with Graves' hyperthyroidism.

The rearrangement joins TRBV28 to TRBJ2-7; TRBD1 matches at 9 bases. The CDR3 totals 14 residues. Looked up from germline, CDR1 is MDHEN and CDR2 is SYDVKM. With V trimmed by 4 bases and J by 5 bases, 6 bases remained unmatched. CDR3 sequence (DNA): TGTGCCAGCAGTTCGACAGGGGGAGGAAACGAGCAGTACTTC. Translating gives CASSSTGGGNEQYF.

J is TRBJ2-7 and V is TRBV11-1; TRBD2 matches 10 bases. Germline CDR1 is SGHAT and CDR2 is FQDESV (reference sequence). The CDR3 spans 15 residues. V was clipped by 6 bases and J by 3 bases; unmatched bases: 8. The CDR3 DNA follows: TGTGCCAGCAGACTTAGCGGGACTAGCGACTACGAGCAGTACTTC. Its protein product is CASRLSGTSDYEQYF.

This clonotype was detected a few times. The rearrangement links TRBV4-2 to TRBJ2-2, with D unresolved. This CDR3 is built from 13 residues. Trimming left V 2 bases short and J 4 bases short, with 5 bases between. The germline gives CDR1 LGHNA, CDR2 YNFKEQ. The CDR3 DNA sequence: TGTGCCAGCAGCCAACCGTCCACCGGGGAGCTGTTTTTT. It specifies CASSQPSTGELFF.

V gene TRBV5-1 combines with J gene TRBJ2-7; 7 bases match TRBD1. After removal of 9 bases from V and 0 bases from J, the junction contained 18 bases not matched to a gene. Germline loops: CDR1 SGHRS, CDR2 YFSETQ. The CDR3 runs 17 residues. The CDR3 DNA sequence: TGCGCCACCCCCTATGTTCAGGGGGTCTCCAGCTCCTACGAGCAGTACTTC. It encodes CATPYVQGVSSSYEQYF.

The chain uses TRBV14 and TRBJ2-3; the D is unclear. The CDR3 has 16 amino acids. V dropped 3 bases and J dropped 0 bases, with 13 bases sitting between them. In germline, CDR1 is SGHDN, CDR2 FVKESK. The CDR3 loop reads CASSQLGFSSTDTQYF. In DNA form, the CDR3 reads TGTGCCAGCAGCCAGCTTGGCTTTTCTAGCACAGATACGCAGTATTTT.

This clonotype was recorded many times. The rearrangement links TRBV9 to TRBJ1-3; D is undetermined. This CDR3 is 13 amino acids long. Trimming removed 0 bases from V and 4 bases from J, with 5 bases in between. Germline-derived CDR1 and CDR2 are SGDLS and YYNGEE. The CDR3, as DNA: TGTGCCAGCAGCGTAGACTCCGGAAACACCATATATTTT. It yields the protein CASSVDSGNTIYF.

A word on this clonotype: This may arise from a read error, as a much more abundant clone is one base away. Lacking the conserved final phenylalanine or tryptophan, this CDR3 likely reflects a read error. The chain employs TRBV29-1 and TRBJ1-1; no definite D call. With 7 bases removed from V and 3 bases from J, the gap between germline ends came to 15 bases. The germline V gene has CDR1 SQVTM and CDR2 ANQGSEA. CDR3 size: 13 residues. The CDR3 bases are TGCAGCGACCTACCAGAACCCTACACTGAAGCTTTCCTT. It encodes CSDLPEPYTEAFL.

The chain joins TRBV12-3 or TRBV12-4 to TRBJ1-2; 9 bases are a match to TRBD1. The CDR3 runs 15 residues. V lost 5 bases and J lost 2; bases outside the gene matches: 6. As DNA, the CDR3 is TGTGCCAGCAGTAACACCGGGACAGGGAACTATGGCTACACCTTC. Its translation is CASSNTGTGNYGYTF.

The chain has TRBV19 and TRBJ2-5, with a possible D match to TRBD2 (5 bases). Trimming removed 5 bases from V and 0 bases from J, with 10 bases in between. CDR1 LNHDA and CDR2 SQIVND come from the germline V gene (reference sequence). CDR3 length: 14 amino acids. The DNA for the CDR3 is TGTGCCAGTAGTCCCCTCGGGAACCAAGAGACCCAGTACTTC. It yields the protein CASSPLGNQETQYF. Complete variable domain (other parts from reference TRBV19 and TRBJ2-5): DGGITQSPKYLFRKEGQNVTLSCEQNLNHDAMYWYRQDPGQGLRLIYYSQIVNDFQKGDIAEGYSVSREKKESFPLTVTSAQKNPTAFYLCASSPLGNQETQYFGPGTRLLVL.

This clonotype showed up just a few times. The chain carries TRBV6-5 and TRBJ2-6; D assignment may be TRBD1 or TRBD2 (5 bases each). With 11 bases removed from V and 3 bases from J, the gap between germline ends came to 17 bases. This CDR3 spans 15 amino acids. Germline V gene sequence: CDR1 MNHEY, CDR2 SVGAGI. The CDR3 here is CASRGPGSGANVLTF. In DNA, the CDR3 is TGTGCCTCTAGGGGCCCGGGAAGTGGGGCCAACGTCCTGACTTTC.

This clonotype appeared a few times. The chain employs TRBV20-1 and TRBJ2-7; D is uncertain. The CDR3 is 13 amino acids. V lost 5 bases and J lost 0, with 11 bases in between. CDR1 DFQATT and CDR2 SNEGSKA come from the germline V gene (reference sequence). In DNA form, the CDR3 reads TGCAGTGCTCCAGATAGCCGCTCCTACGAGCAGTACTTC. This codes for CSAPDSRSYEQYF.

The genes are TRBV4-1 and TRBJ1-1, with 7 bases identical to TRBD1. The germline V gene has CDR1 MGHRA and CDR2 YSYEKL. After removal of 1 base from V and 5 bases from J, the junction contained 4 bases not matched to a gene. This CDR3 is 14 amino acids long. CDR3 region: CASSQGTQGTEAFF. DNA for the CDR3: TGCGCCAGCAGCCAAGGGACACAGGGGACTGAAGCTTTCTTT.

There are many counts of this clonotype. The chain has TRBV9 and TRBJ1-4, with D tentatively TRBD1 (5 bases). The CDR3 length is 15 residues. In germline, CDR1 is SGDLS, CDR2 YYNGEE. V lost 3 bases and J lost 8, with 17 bases in between. Here the CDR3 reads CASSGGTLTNEKLFF. For the CDR3, the DNA is TGTGCCAGCAGCGGAGGGACCCTGACGAACGAAAAACTGTTTTTT.

This clonotype was observed at least ten times. The V and J genes are TRBV9 and TRBJ1-1; D gene unclear. The V end lost 0 bases, the J end lost 1 base, and 7 bases lay between the germline ends. Germline V CDR1 and CDR2: SGDLS, YYNGEE. This CDR3 is 14 amino acids long. The CDR3 nucleotides are TGTGCCAGCAGCGTAGAAGGCAGGAACACTGAAGCTTTCTTT. Residues: CASSVEGRNTEAFF.

There are many counts of this clonotype. J is TRBJ1-2 and V is TRBV29-1; TRBD1 agrees at 11 bases. Germline trimming cut 4 bases from V and 3 bases from J; bases unmatched to any gene: 4. This CDR3 spans 14 amino acids. The V gene's germline CDR1 is SQVTM and CDR2 ANQGSEA. The CDR3 coding sequence is TGCAGCGTTGGAGGGGGACAGGGGGACTATGGCTACACCTTC. Encoded protein: CSVGGGQGDYGYTF.

V and J are TRBV25-1 and TRBJ1-2; TRBD1 agrees at 7 bases. Unmatched junction bases numbered 13, after V lost 2 bases and J lost 10 bases. The CDR3 sequence is 15 residues long. From germline, CDR1 is MGHDK and CDR2 SYGVNS. CDR3: CASSEPDRPGALYTF. The CDR3 nucleotides read TGTGCCAGCAGTGAACCGGACAGGCCAGGGGCCCTCTACACCTTC.

The CDR3 DNA reads as TGTGCCAGCAGCGTAGAAGAGCGGGGGGTCGAAGAGACCCAGTACTTC. It specifies CASSVEERGVEETQYF. The rearrangement links TRBV9 to TRBJ2-5; 9 bases agree with TRBD2. Germline CDR1 SGDLS, CDR2 YYNGEE. Losses at the gene ends were 0 bases for V and 3 bases for J; bases not matched to a gene: 6. CDR3 length equals 16 residues.

On this clonotype: A read error may explain this, as a much larger clone is one base away. The chain couples TRBV6-6 to TRBJ1-1, with D perhaps matching TRBD1 (5 bases). Per the germline V gene, CDR1 is MNHNY and CDR2 is SVGAGI (reference sequence). The CDR3 contains 12 residues. The ends were cut back, 5 bases at V and 10 bases at J, with 14 bases in the middle. The CDR3 DNA follows: TGTGCCAGCAGTGAGGGGAGGGTCGGAGCTTTCTTT. Encoded protein: CASSEGRVGAFF.

This clonotype was found a few times. This chain joins TRBV3-1 and TRBJ1-2, with TRBD1 matching over 10 bases. The CDR3 length is 14 residues. V shed 1 base and J 8 bases; nucleotides not matched to a gene: 4. Germline V gene lookup returns CDR1 LGHDT and CDR2 YNNKEL (reference sequence). The CDR3 protein is CASSQGQGADGYTF. DNA for the CDR3: TGTGCCAGCAGCCAAGGACAGGGGGCCGACGGCTACACCTTC.

The chain combines TRBV5-4 with TRBJ2-5, with 7 bases lining up with TRBD1. The CDR3 extends over 14 amino acids. Unmatched junction bases numbered 4, after V lost 3 bases and J lost 2 bases. Germline values: CDR1 SGHNT, CDR2 YYREEE (reference sequence). The CDR3 DNA sequence: TGTGCCAGCAGCTCCCCGACAGGGCAAGAGACCCAGTACTTC. Amino acids: CASSSPTGQETQYF.

This clonotype was seen repeatedly, ten times or more. This sequence joins TRBV5-8 and TRBJ1-5, with D unclear. Deletions cut 2 bases from V and 7 bases from J, with 10 bases between. This CDR3 has 13 residues. The V gene's germline CDR1 is SGHTS and CDR2 YDEGEE. CDR3: CASSFGVGQPQHF. DNA of the CDR3: TGTGCCAGCAGCTTTGGGGTTGGGCAGCCCCAGCATTTT. The full variable domain, in which reference TRBV5-8 and TRBJ1-5 provide the parts outside the CDR3, is EAGVTQSPTHLIKTRGQQATLRCSPISGHTSVYWYQQALGLGLQFLLWYDEGEERNRGNFPPRFSGRQFPNYSSELNVNALELEDSALYLCASSFGVGQPQHFGDGTRLSIL.

The gene calls are TRBV29-1 and TRBJ2-4, with a weak D call TRBD2 (5 bases). This CDR3 contains 14 residues. Trimming left V 7 bases short and J 6 bases short, with 19 bases between. Germline V gene lookup returns CDR1 SQVTM and CDR2 ANQGSEA. The CDR3 DNA follows: TGCAGCGCGCTCATCCCGGGAATTGGAAACATTCAGTACTTC. Amino acid sequence: CSALIPGIGNIQYF.

Many counts were recorded for this clonotype. This chain connects TRBV10-3 to TRBJ1-1, with 9 bases identical to TRBD1. V shed 6 bases and J 5 bases; nucleotides not matched to a gene: 10. The CDR3 runs to 15 residues. Germline CDR1 ENHRY, CDR2 SYGVKD. The CDR3 sequence: CAIRKEGQGGTEAFF. CDR3 nucleotides: TGTGCCATCAGGAAGGAGGGACAGGGAGGAACTGAAGCTTTCTTT.

In this sample, this clonotype turned up once. The CDR3 loop reads CAIREEASETQYF. The DNA for the CDR3 is TGTGCCATCCGAGAGGAAGCGTCAGAGACCCAGTACTTC. This sequence joins TRBV12-3 or TRBV12-4 and TRBJ2-5, with D unclear. This CDR3 spans 13 amino acids. Between the trimmed V and J ends, which lost 10 bases and 4 bases, there was a span of 16 bases.

This clonotype was counted a few times. The rearrangement joins TRBV28 to TRBJ2-7; TRBD1 or TRBD2 may be the D gene (5 bases each). Deletions cut 7 bases from V and 6 bases from J, with 16 bases between. Germline V lookup: CDR1 MDHEN, CDR2 SYDVKM. The CDR3 runs to 13 residues. The CDR3 here is CASTPGQSGEQYF. CDR3 bases: TGTGCCAGCACCCCGGGGCAGTCGGGCGAGCAGTACTTC. Complete variable domain (other parts from reference TRBV28 and TRBJ2-7): DVKVTQSSRYLVKRTGEKVFLECVQDMDHENMFWYRQDPGLGLRLIYFSYDVKMKEKGDIPEGYSVSREKKERFSLILESASTNQTSMYLCASTPGQSGEQYFGPGTRLTVT.

The V gene is TRBV29-1, the J gene TRBJ2-7; 8 bases map to TRBD1. Germline-derived CDR1 and CDR2 are SQVTM and ANQGSEA. CDR3 length: 12 residues. V trimming: 4 bases; J trimming: 9 bases; junction bases outside the gene matches: 8. CDR3: CSVGGQGAGQYF. The CDR3 nucleotides are TGCAGCGTTGGGGGGCAGGGGGCAGGGCAGTACTTC.

This chain links TRBV2 with TRBJ2-7; tentative D call: TRBD1 (6 bases). The CDR3 sequence is 12 residues long. The germline CDR1 and CDR2 sequences are SNHLY and FYNNEI. Trimming took 6 bases from V and 11 from J, leaving 17 bases between them. This chain's CDR3 is CASRGGGSREYF. In DNA form, the CDR3 reads TGTGCCAGCAGGGGTGGGGGCTCCCGTGAGTACTTC.

To note about this clonotype: A read error may be the cause here, since a much bigger clone is one base away. The gene calls are TRBV20-1 and TRBJ1-1; weak D call: TRBD1 (6 bases). The CDR3 sequence is 13 residues long. Germline V lookup: CDR1 DFQATT, CDR2 SNEGSKA (reference sequence). In nucleotides, the CDR3 is TGCGGTGCTAGGACGGGTGGACAGTCCGAAGCTTTCTTT. The encoded protein is CGARTGGQSEAFF.

The chain is built from TRBV2 and TRBJ1-1; D unresolved. The V gene's germline CDR1 is SNHLY and CDR2 FYNNEI. The CDR3 length is 15 residues. V lost 6 bases, J lost 1 base, and 15 bases lay in between. CDR3 sequence: CASRLNTGANTEAFF. The CDR3 bases are TGTGCCAGCAGACTTAACACGGGTGCGAACACTGAAGCTTTCTTT.

This clonotype came up many times. The junction shows a germline mismatch at one end, possibly a read error. V usage is TRBV29-1 and J usage is TRBJ2-5; 9 positions agree with TRBD2. The CDR3 spans 14 residues. The germline CDR1 and CDR2 sequences are SQVTM and ANQGSEA. In DNA form, the CDR3 reads TGCAGCGTTGATGTCAGCGGGAGGCTCGAGACCCAATACTTC. It translates to CSVDVSGRLETQYF.